Here is one TCR beta chain with its context. Its matching antigen is unknown. This entry is derived from a study of vaccination and CD4 T cells after COVID-19. Background on the study: Median time from COVID diagnosis to post-COVID sampling was more than 95 days (35 to 161).

Germline V lookup: CDR1 SGHDN, CDR2 FVKESK. V shed 0 bases and J shed 4 bases, with 9 bases lying between them. There are 14 residues in the CDR3. Treatment reported: approximately nine-day PBMC culture with coronavirus spike peptide pools or control peptides (ViraFEST assay). The authors cultured two million PBMCs per well with roughly 10 IU/ml IL-2 and approximately 10 ug/ml peptide pools. Fresh IL-2 medium replaced half the culture medium on days 3 and 7. The Oncomine TCR Beta short-read assay was applied to DNA of cultured CD4+ T cells. One entry per CDR3 protein results from TCRdb running MiXCR on the PCR reads. The profile shows 15,000 to 25,000 distinct CDR3 sequences, 45% to 55% of them singletons.

This chain connects TRBV14 to TRBJ1-2; D ambiguous. This clonotype was sampled from a human donor who had recovered from COVID-19. The source material was CD4+ T cells from blood, cultured in vitro. In nucleotides, the CDR3 is TGTGCCAGCAGCCAAGATGAGGGTATCTATGGCTACACCTTC. It codes for CASSQDEGIYGYTF.